The clone carrying this TCR beta chain was counted between two and nine times. Its antigen is unknown. Repeated repertoire sampling spanned the course of chemoradiotherapy. This entry is derived from a study of chemoradiotherapy in HPV16-positive cancers. This CDR3 region has 14 residues. Germline V gene lookup returns CDR1 MNHEY and CDR2 SVGAGI. With 6 bases removed from V and 0 bases from J, the gap between germline ends came to 12 bases. Study results and limitations: Candidate HPV-specific clones and E7-related TCR motifs grew in tumor during treatment. For HPV16-positive patients, expanding HPV-responsive T cells associated with longer recurrence-free survival. Only a couple of HPV16-positive patients supplied the functional HPV-specificity definition.

Produced via immunoSEQ multiplex PCR; TCRdb's table is partial and in-frame only. The repertoire holds 15,000 to 20,000 clones, with just under 90% as singletons. The sequence derives from a human donor with HPV-associated anogenital cancer. The rearrangement joins TRBV6-5 to TRBJ2-7; maybe TRBD1 (5 bases). Material: blood, obtained from a patient who underwent chemoradiotherapy. In DNA, the CDR3 is TGTGCCAGCAGCGACCTCAGGGACTCCTACGAGCAGTACTTC. The encoded protein is CASSDLRDSYEQYF.